One sample yielded the 21 T cell receptor beta chains listed below, sequenced in a study of T cell repertoires in cytomegalovirus infection. In TCRdb, the reads were re-called with MiXCR into one record per CDR3 protein. The repertoire holds about 190,000 distinct CDR3 sequences, with under 30% as singletons. Material: PBMCs. The receptors here all came from a human donor in good health (CMV status not recorded). Some clones in this sample may be carry-over from other donors' samples.

This clonotype was found a few times. This rearrangement joins TRBV15 to TRBJ2-6; no reliable D call. The length of the CDR3 is 19 residues. Germline CDR1 LNHNV, CDR2 YYDKDF (reference sequence). Trimming removed 1 base from V and 0 bases from J, with 16 bases in between. The CDR3 sequence: CATSRGRQLFLSGANVLTF. The CDR3 nucleotides are TGTGCCACCAGCAGAGGCAGGCAACTATTCCTCTCTGGGGCCAACGTCCTGACTTTC.

Turning to this clonotype: Possible read error: a much larger clone is one base away. V gene TRBV7-2 combines with J gene TRBJ2-5; perhaps TRBD1 as D (6 bases). The CDR3 covers 15 residues. Germline lookup yields CDR1 SGHTA and CDR2 FQGNSA. CDR3 protein: CDSSLRGGGAETQYF. The CDR3 DNA is TGTGACAGCAGCTTACGAGGTGGGGGCGCGGAGACCCAGTACTTC.

V and J are TRBV29-1 and TRBJ1-1; D is ambiguous. The V and J ends lost 6 bases and 8 bases respectively, with 13 bases between them. The CDR3 loop spans 11 amino acids. Germline lookup yields CDR1 SQVTM and CDR2 ANQGSEA. This CDR3 reads CSVSTRQEAFF. CDR3 nucleotide sequence: TGCAGCGTATCGACACGTCAAGAAGCTTTCTTT.

This clonotype has ten or more counts. This chain connects TRBV28 to TRBJ2-1; unclear D gene. The V gene lost 4 bases and the J gene lost 7 bases, with 11 bases spanning the gap. Germline-derived CDR1 and CDR2 are MDHEN and SYDVKM. The CDR3 consists of 13 residues. The CDR3 loop is CASSSASLNEQFF. The CDR3 DNA follows: TGTGCCAGCAGTTCAGCTTCTTTGAATGAGCAGTTCTTC.

This sequence joins TRBV12-3 or TRBV12-4 and TRBJ1-1; maybe TRBD1 (6 bases). The CDR3 covers 15 residues. With 5 bases removed from V and 0 bases from J, the gap between germline ends came to 13 bases. CDR3 protein: CASSPGVWMNTEAFF. CDR3 in DNA: TGTGCCAGCAGTCCAGGGGTTTGGATGAACACTGAAGCTTTCTTT.

The sample holds many counts of this clonotype. The V and J genes are TRBV7-2 and TRBJ1-2; D is unresolved. Trimming cost V 5 bases and J 4 bases, with 8 bases left between them. The germline CDR1 and CDR2 sequences are SGHTA and FQGNSA. There are 12 residues in the CDR3. Here the CDR3 reads CASSEDRYGYTF. The CDR3 coding sequence is TGTGCCAGCAGCGAAGACCGCTATGGCTACACCTTC.

The rearrangement joins TRBV6-2 or TRBV6-3 to TRBJ2-5, with 8 positions matching TRBD2. Trimming removed 6 bases from V and 5 bases from J; junction bases left unmatched: 11. This CDR3 spans 15 amino acids. CDR1 MNHEY and CDR2 SVGEGT come from the germline V gene. The CDR3 region is CASSLKRGSQETQYF. For the CDR3, the DNA is TGTGCCAGCAGCCTCAAGCGGGGGTCCCAGGAGACCCAGTACTTC.

This chain joins TRBV29-1 and TRBJ2-7; D gene unclear. Between the trimmed V and J ends, which lost 4 bases and 5 bases, there was a span of 12 bases. CDR1 is SQVTM and CDR2 is ANQGSEA in the germline V gene. This CDR3 has 12 residues. The CDR3 here is CSVGLASHEQYF. The CDR3 coding sequence is TGCAGCGTTGGGCTGGCAAGCCACGAGCAGTACTTC.

Concerning this clonotype itself: The CDR3 ends on some other residue instead of the conserved phenylalanine or tryptophan, so this is likely a read error. The rearrangement links TRBV19 to TRBJ2-5; tentative D call: TRBD1 (7 bases). The length of the CDR3 is 14 residues. V was trimmed by 3 bases and J by 2 bases, leaving 10 bases between them. Germline CDR1 LNHDA, CDR2 SQIVND (reference sequence). The CDR3 region has the DNA TGTGCCAGTAGTATGGCAGGGGGGCAAGAGACCCAGTACTAC. Translation: CASSMAGGQETQYY.

V usage is TRBV7-6 and J usage is TRBJ1-1; 9 bases match TRBD1. Germline values: CDR1 SGHVS, CDR2 FNYEAQ. CDR3 length equals 15 residues. V was pared by 5 bases and J by 1 base, with 5 bases of the junction left unmatched. The CDR3 nucleotides are TGTGCCAGCAGCCCCCTGGGACAGGGGAACACTGAAGCTTTCTTT. Translation gives CASSPLGQGNTEAFF.

This clonotype showed up just a few times. This sequence joins TRBV27 and TRBJ1-1; no clear D gene. This CDR3 has 13 residues. The V gene's germline CDR1 is MNHEY and CDR2 SMNVEV (reference sequence). Between the trimmed V and J ends, which lost 3 bases and 7 bases, there was a span of 12 bases. CDR3 sequence reads: CASSFSQRFEAFF. The CDR3 bases are TGTGCCAGCAGTTTTTCACAGCGATTTGAAGCTTTCTTT.

This sequence joins TRBV5-1 and TRBJ2-7; possibly TRBD2 for D (5 bases). V was clipped by 1 base and J by 2 bases, with 10 bases between them. This CDR3 is built from 14 residues. Germline V lookup: CDR1 SGHRS, CDR2 YFSETQ. The DNA for the CDR3 is TGCGCCAGCAGCTTGACCCCCGGGGCCTACGAGCAGTACTTC. This encodes CASSLTPGAYEQYF.

This clonotype was found a few times. The V gene is TRBV6-1, the J gene TRBJ1-1; the match to TRBD1 covers 9 bases. The J segment lost 5 bases and the V segment lost 5 bases, leaving 6 bases of the junction unmatched. From germline, CDR1 is MNHNS and CDR2 SASEGT. This CDR3 has 14 residues. The DNA for the CDR3 is TGTGCCAGCAGTCAACAGGGGGCAGGGACTGAAGCTTTCTTT. It is translated as CASSQQGAGTEAFF.

The V call is TRBV7-2, the J call TRBJ2-7, with TRBD1 identical over 7 bases. Germline values: CDR1 SGHTA, CDR2 FQGNSA. After removal of 3 bases from V and 6 bases from J, the junction contained 8 bases not matched to a gene. The CDR3 consists of 14 residues. The CDR3 DNA sequence: TGTGCCAGCAGCTTCGACAGGGATAGGTCCGAGCAGTACTTC. This translates into CASSFDRDRSEQYF.

CDR3 DNA sequence: TGTGCCAGCAGCTGGGAGAGCTCTAACTATGGCTACACCTTC. Protein: CASSWESSNYGYTF. This rearrangement joins TRBV7-6 to TRBJ1-2, with D unresolved. The V end lost 4 bases, the J end lost 0 bases, and 9 bases lay between the germline ends. The CDR3 length is 14 residues. CDR1 is SGHVS and CDR2 is FNYEAQ in the germline V gene.

This sequence joins TRBV10-2 and TRBJ2-7; D is unclear. CDR3 length equals 15 residues. With 5 bases removed from V and 1 base from J, the gap between germline ends came to 15 bases. The germline V gene has CDR1 WSHSY and CDR2 SAAADI. This chain's CDR3 is CASSHDPLRSYEQYF. Here the CDR3 DNA reads TGCGCCAGCAGTCACGACCCCCTTCGATCCTACGAGCAGTACTTC.

The sample holds many counts of this clonotype. The V gene is TRBV20-1, the J gene TRBJ1-1; D might be TRBD1 (6 bases). This CDR3 spans 16 amino acids. Between the trimmed V and J ends, which lost 0 bases and 1 base, there was a span of 15 bases. From germline, CDR1 is DFQATT and CDR2 SNEGSKA (reference sequence). CDR3 sequence (DNA): TGCAGTGCTAGAGACCAATTCAGGGGAAGGAACACTGAAGCTTTCTTT. Encoded protein: CSARDQFRGRNTEAFF.

This clonotype showed up just a few times. The chain combines TRBV12-3 or TRBV12-4 with TRBJ1-4; the D is unclear. Trimming removed 7 bases at V and 8 bases at J, with 11 bases between. This CDR3 contains 12 residues. Written as DNA, the CDR3 is TGTGCCAGCACCACGTTAGACGAAAAACTGTTTTTT. Residues: CASTTLDEKLFF.

With respect to this clonotype: A junction boundary mismatches the germline segment, possibly from a read error. The J gene is TRBJ2-7, the V gene TRBV7-2; 10 bases line up with TRBD2. This CDR3 has 15 residues. Germline V gene data show CDR1 as SGHTA and CDR2 as FQGNSA. The chain's CDR3 is CASSTQRSGGAEHYF. The CDR3 DNA reads as TGTGCCAGCAGCACCCAGAGGAGCGGGGGGGCGGAGCATTACTTC.

The chain joins TRBV7-4 to TRBJ1-2; D possibly corresponds to TRBD1 (5 bases). The CDR3 spans 14 residues. Trimming shortened V by 1 base and J by 7 bases, and 13 bases separated the two germline ends. Germline CDR1 reads SGHVT; CDR2 reads SQSDAQ. Here the CDR3 reads CASSLEIGTSGYTF. CDR3 sequence (DNA): TGTGCCAGCAGCTTAGAAATAGGGACCTCTGGCTACACCTTC.

This sequence joins TRBV19 and TRBJ1-5, with 7 bases aligning to TRBD1. V lost 7 bases and J lost 6; bases outside the gene matches: 12. This CDR3 is 15 amino acids long. Germline CDR1 is LNHDA and CDR2 is SQIVND (reference sequence). CDR3 region: CASKADRSSLQPQHF. In DNA, the CDR3 is TGTGCCAGTAAGGCGGACAGGAGCTCTCTTCAGCCCCAGCATTTT.